This T cell receptor beta chain was documented in a study of early T cells in non-severe SARS-CoV-2 infection. Unique molecular identifiers (one per individual cDNA molecule) were attached. TCRdb fed the 5' RACE reads into MiXCR, producing one record per CDR3 protein. The sample includes 88,000 or so distinct CDR3 sequences, just under 15% of them seen just once. The source of this sequence is an adult who was a healthcare worker with PCR-confirmed SARS-CoV-2 infection or an uninfected control (not recorded which). Sequencing was done on a sample of whole blood.

CDR3 loop: CRLKPWTEIMNTEAFF. The CDR3 DNA reads TGCAGGCTGAAACCTTGGACGGAGATAATGAACACTGAAGCTTTCTTT. This chain links TRBV20-1 with TRBJ1-1, with unresolved D. Germline loops: CDR1 DFQATT, CDR2 SNEGSKA (reference sequence). The CDR3 runs to 16 residues.